This T cell receptor (beta chain) derives from a study of tumor-infiltrating lymphocytes in primary liver carcinoma. Findings and caveats of the study: The 250 largest clones made up significantly more of tumor than blood repertoires (p = 0.039).

Starting material for RNA and DNA co-extraction consisted of about 20-30 mg of unsorted bulk tissue. Patients showed chronic HBV infection and an absence of prior treatment. Trimming took 5 bases from V and 9 from J, leaving 22 bases between them. The CDR3 runs 15 residues. This clonotype has a count of ten or more. Its antigen is not known. The researchers produced TCR beta cDNA from approximately 0.45 ug total RNA with a constant-region primer. ARM-PCR, slightly modified, supplied the TCR beta libraries through three nested multiplex PCR rounds. Rounds one and two of PCR, each of roughly 11 cycles, were primed with TRBV1-TRBV30 forward primers and a C-beta reverse primer. Via MiXCR, TCRdb re-called the multiplex PCR reads, giving one row per CDR3 protein. The table includes approximately 88,000 distinct CDR3 sequences, about 70% detected once.

The rearrangement uses TRBV12-3 or TRBV12-4 and TRBJ2-5; a possible D gene is TRBD2 (6 bases). Material for sequencing was tumor-adjacent normal liver tissue. This TCR was recovered from a man in his forties with primary liver carcinoma and hepatitis B virus infection. As DNA, the CDR3 is TGTGCCAGCAGTCCGACCGGGTCACTAAGGGACTCCCAGTACTTC. Translating it yields CASSPTGSLRDSQYF.